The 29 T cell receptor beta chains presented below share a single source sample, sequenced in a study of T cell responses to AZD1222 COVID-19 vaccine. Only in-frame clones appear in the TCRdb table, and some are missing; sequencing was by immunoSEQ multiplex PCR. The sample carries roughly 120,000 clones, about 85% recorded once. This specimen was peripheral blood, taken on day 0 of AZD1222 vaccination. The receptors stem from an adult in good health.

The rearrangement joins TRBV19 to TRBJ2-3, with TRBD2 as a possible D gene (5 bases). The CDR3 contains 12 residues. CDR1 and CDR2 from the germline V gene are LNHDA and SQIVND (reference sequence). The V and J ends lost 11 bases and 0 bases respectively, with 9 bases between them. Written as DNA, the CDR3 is TGTGCCTCACGGGGTAGCACAGATACGCAGTATTTT. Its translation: CASRGSTDTQYF.

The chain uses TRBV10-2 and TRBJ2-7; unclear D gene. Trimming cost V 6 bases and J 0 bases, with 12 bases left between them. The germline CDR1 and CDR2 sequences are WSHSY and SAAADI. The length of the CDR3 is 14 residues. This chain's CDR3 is CASRSKPSSYEQYF. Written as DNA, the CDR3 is TGCGCCAGCAGGAGTAAGCCGAGCTCCTACGAGCAGTACTTC.

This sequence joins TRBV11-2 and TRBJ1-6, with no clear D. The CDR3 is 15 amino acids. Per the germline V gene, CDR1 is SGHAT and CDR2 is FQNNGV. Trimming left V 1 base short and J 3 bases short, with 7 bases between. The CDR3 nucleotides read TGTGCCAGCAGCTTAGTATCGCGCTATAATTCACCCCTCCACTTT. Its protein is CASSLVSRYNSPLHF.

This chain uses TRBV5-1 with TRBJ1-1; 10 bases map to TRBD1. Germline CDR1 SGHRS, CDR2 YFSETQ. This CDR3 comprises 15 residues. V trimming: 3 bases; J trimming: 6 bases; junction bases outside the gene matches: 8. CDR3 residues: CASSYGMTGGPEAFF. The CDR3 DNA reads TGCGCCAGCAGCTACGGGATGACAGGGGGCCCTGAAGCTTTCTTT.

CDR3: CAISREIVKDKYYGYTF. The DNA for the CDR3 is TGTGCCATTTCGCGCGAGATCGTAAAAGACAAATACTATGGCTACACCTTC. The chain carries TRBV28 and TRBJ1-2; D is unresolved. The CDR3 has 17 amino acids. V lost 10 bases and J lost 3, with 27 bases in between. Germline assignment: CDR1 MDHEN and CDR2 SYDVKM.

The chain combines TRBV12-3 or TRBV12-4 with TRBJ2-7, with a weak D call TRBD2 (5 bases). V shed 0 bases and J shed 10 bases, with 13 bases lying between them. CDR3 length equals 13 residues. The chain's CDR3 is CASSLAEVGEQYF. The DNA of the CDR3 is TGTGCCAGCAGTTTAGCGGAGGTTGGGGAACAGTACTTC.

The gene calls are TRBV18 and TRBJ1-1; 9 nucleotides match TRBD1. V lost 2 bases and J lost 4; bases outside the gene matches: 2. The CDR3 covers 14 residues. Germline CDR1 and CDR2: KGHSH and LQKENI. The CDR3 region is CASSPRQGGTEAFF. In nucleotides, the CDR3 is TGTGCCAGCTCACCAAGACAGGGGGGCACTGAAGCTTTCTTT.

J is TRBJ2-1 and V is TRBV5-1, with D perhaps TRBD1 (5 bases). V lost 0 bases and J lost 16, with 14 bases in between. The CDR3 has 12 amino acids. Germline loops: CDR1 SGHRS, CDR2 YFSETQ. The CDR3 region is CASSLDRGPVFF. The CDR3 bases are TGCGCCAGCAGCTTGGATAGGGGTCCCGTATTCTTC.

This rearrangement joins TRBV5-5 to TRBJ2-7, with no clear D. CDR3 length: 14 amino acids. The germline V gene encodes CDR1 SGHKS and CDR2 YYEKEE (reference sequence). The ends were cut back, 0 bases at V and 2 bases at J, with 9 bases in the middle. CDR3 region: CASSLGPNPYEQYF. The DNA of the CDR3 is TGTGCCAGCAGCTTGGGGCCTAACCCCTACGAGCAGTACTTC.

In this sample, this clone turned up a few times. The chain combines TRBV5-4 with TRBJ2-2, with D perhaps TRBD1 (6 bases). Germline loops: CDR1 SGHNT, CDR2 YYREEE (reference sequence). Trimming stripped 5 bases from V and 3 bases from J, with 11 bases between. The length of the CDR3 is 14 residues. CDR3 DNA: TGTGCCAGCAGTCCAGGGGCGGACACCGGGGAGCTGTTTTTT. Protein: CASSPGADTGELFF.

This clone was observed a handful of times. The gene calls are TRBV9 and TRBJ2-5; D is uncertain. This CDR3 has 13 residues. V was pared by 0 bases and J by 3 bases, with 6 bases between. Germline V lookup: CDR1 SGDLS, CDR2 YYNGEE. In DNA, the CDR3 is TGTGCCAGCAGCGTAGGGAGCGAAGAGACCCAGTACTTC. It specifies CASSVGSEETQYF.

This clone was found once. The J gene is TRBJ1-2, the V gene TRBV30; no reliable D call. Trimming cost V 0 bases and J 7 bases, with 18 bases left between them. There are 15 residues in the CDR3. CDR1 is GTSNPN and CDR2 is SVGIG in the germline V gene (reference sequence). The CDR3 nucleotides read TGTGCCTGGAGTGTACTTCGAGTCCGAGGGTTTGGCTACACCTTC. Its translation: CAWSVLRVRGFGYTF.

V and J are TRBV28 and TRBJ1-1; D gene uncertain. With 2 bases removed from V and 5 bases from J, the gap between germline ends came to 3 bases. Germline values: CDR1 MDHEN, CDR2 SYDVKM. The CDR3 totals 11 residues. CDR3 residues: CASSLDTEAFF. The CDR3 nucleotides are TGTGCCAGCAGTTTAGATACTGAAGCTTTCTTT. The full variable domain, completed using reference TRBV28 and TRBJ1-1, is DVKVTQSSRYLVKRTGEKVFLECVQDMDHENMFWYRQDPGLGLRLIYFSYDVKMKEKGDIPEGYSVSREKKERFSLILESASTNQTSMYLCASSLDTEAFFGQGTRLTVV.

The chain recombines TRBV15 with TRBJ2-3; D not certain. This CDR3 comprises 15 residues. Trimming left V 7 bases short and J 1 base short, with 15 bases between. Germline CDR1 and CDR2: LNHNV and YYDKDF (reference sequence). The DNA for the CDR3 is TGTGCCACCAACAACCCCTCGGGCCGCACAGATACGCAGTATTTT. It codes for CATNNPSGRTDTQYF.

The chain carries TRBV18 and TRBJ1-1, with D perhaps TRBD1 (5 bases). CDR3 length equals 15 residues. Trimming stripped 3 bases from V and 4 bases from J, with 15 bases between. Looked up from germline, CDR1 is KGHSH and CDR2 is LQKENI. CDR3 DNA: TGTGCCAGCTCACCTACGAGGGGTGGGAGCACTGAAGCTTTCTTT. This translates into CASSPTRGGSTEAFF.

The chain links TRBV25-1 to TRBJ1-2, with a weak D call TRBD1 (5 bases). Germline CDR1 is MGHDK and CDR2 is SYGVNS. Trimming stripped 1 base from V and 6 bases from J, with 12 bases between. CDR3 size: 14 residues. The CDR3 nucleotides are TGTGCCAGCAGTGAATCCCTATTGGGGCATGGCTACACCTTC. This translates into CASSESLLGHGYTF.

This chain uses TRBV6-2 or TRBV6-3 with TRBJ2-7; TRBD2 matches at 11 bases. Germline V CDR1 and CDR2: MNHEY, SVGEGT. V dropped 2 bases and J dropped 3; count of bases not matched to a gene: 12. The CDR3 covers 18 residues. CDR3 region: CASSYPQLAGGFRYEQYF. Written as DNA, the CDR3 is TGTGCCAGCAGTTACCCCCAATTAGCGGGGGGGTTTCGCTACGAGCAGTACTTC.

The CDR3 sequence is CASSLATDTQYF. The CDR3 bases are TGTGCCAGCAGCTTAGCCACAGATACGCAGTATTTT. The chain uses TRBV7-9 and TRBJ2-3; no clear D. The CDR3 runs to 12 residues. Germline V gene sequence: CDR1 SEHNR, CDR2 FQNEAQ (reference sequence). V lost 0 bases and J 2 bases, leaving 0 bases between the germline ends.

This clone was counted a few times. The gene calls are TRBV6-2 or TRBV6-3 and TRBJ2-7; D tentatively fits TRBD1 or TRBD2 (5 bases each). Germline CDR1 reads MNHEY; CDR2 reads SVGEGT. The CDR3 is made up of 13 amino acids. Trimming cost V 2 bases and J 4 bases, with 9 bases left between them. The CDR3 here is CASSYGDHYEQYF. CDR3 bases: TGTGCCAGCAGTTACGGGGACCATTACGAGCAGTACTTC.

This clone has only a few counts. DNA for the CDR3: TGCGCCAGCAGCCAGAGCGGGTCAACTTACGAGCAGTACTTC. Residues: CASSQSGSTYEQYF. The genes are TRBV4-1 and TRBJ2-7; a weak D match, TRBD2 (6 bases). Trimming shortened V by 3 bases and J by 4 bases, and 13 bases separated the two germline ends. In germline, CDR1 is MGHRA, CDR2 YSYEKL. The CDR3 covers 14 residues.

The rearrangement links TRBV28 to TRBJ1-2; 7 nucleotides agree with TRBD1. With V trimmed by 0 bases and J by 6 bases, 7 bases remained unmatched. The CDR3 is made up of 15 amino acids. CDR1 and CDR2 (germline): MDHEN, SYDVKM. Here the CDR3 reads CASSLWAGGANGYTF. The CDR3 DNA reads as TGTGCCAGCAGTTTATGGGCAGGGGGGGCGAATGGCTACACCTTC.

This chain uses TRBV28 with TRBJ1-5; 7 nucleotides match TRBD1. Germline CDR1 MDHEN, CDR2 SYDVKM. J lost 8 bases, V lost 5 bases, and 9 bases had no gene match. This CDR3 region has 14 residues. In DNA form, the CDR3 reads TGTGCCAGCAGTGATATGACAGGGATCGAGCCCCAGCATTTT. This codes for CASSDMTGIEPQHF.

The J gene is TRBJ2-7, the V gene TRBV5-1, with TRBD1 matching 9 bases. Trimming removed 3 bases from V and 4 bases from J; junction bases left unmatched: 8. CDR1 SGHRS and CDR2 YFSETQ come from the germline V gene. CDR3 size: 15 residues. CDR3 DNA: TGCGCCAGCAGCTCCCTCGACAGGGGGGGTTACGAGCAGTACTTC. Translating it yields CASSSLDRGGYEQYF.

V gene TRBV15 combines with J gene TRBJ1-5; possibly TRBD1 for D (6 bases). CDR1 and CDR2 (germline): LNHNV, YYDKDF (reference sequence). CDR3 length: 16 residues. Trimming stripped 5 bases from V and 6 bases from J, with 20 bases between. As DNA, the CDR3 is TGTGCCACCAGCCCCCGCGAGGGGGGCATTGTTCAGCCCCAGCATTTT. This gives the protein CATSPREGGIVQPQHF. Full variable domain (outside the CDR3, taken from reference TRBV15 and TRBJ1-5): DAMVIQNPRYQVTQFGKPVTLSCSQTLNHNVMYWYQQKSSQAPKLLFHYYDKDFNNEADTPDNFQSRRPNTSFCFLDIRSPGLGDTAMYLCATSPREGGIVQPQHFGDGTRLSIL.

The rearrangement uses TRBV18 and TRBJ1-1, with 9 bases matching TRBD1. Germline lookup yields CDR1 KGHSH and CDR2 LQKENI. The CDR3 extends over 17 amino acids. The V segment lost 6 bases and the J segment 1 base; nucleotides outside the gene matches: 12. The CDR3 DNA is TGTGCCAGCTCCCCCACGAGAGAGGACAGGGGGAACACTGAAGCTTTCTTT. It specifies CASSPTREDRGNTEAFF.

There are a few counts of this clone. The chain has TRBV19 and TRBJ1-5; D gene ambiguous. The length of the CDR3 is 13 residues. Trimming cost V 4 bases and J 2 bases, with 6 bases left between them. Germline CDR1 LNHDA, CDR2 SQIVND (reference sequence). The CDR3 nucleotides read TGTGCCAGTAGTAATTGGGGCAATCAGCCCCAGCATTTT. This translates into CASSNWGNQPQHF.

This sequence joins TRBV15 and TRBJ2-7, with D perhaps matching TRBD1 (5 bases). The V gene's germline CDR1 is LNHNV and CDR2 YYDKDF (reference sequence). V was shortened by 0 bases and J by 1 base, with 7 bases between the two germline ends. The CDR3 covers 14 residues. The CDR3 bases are TGTGCCACCAGCAGAGATAGGGGTTCCTACGAGCAGTACTTC. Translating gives CATSRDRGSYEQYF.

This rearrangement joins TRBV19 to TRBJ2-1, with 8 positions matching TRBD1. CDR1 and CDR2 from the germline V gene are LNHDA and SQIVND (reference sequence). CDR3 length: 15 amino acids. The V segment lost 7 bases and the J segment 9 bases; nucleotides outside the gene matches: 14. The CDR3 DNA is TGTGCCAGTAATCGCCGGGGGCAGGGGGCTGGTGAGCAGTTCTTC. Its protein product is CASNRRGQGAGEQFF.

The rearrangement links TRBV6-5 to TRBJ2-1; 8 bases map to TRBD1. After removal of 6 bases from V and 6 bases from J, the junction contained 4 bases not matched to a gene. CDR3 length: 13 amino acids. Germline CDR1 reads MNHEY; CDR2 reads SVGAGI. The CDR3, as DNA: TGTGCCAGCAGGGGGACAGGTCCCAATGAGCAGTTCTTC. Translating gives CASRGTGPNEQFF.